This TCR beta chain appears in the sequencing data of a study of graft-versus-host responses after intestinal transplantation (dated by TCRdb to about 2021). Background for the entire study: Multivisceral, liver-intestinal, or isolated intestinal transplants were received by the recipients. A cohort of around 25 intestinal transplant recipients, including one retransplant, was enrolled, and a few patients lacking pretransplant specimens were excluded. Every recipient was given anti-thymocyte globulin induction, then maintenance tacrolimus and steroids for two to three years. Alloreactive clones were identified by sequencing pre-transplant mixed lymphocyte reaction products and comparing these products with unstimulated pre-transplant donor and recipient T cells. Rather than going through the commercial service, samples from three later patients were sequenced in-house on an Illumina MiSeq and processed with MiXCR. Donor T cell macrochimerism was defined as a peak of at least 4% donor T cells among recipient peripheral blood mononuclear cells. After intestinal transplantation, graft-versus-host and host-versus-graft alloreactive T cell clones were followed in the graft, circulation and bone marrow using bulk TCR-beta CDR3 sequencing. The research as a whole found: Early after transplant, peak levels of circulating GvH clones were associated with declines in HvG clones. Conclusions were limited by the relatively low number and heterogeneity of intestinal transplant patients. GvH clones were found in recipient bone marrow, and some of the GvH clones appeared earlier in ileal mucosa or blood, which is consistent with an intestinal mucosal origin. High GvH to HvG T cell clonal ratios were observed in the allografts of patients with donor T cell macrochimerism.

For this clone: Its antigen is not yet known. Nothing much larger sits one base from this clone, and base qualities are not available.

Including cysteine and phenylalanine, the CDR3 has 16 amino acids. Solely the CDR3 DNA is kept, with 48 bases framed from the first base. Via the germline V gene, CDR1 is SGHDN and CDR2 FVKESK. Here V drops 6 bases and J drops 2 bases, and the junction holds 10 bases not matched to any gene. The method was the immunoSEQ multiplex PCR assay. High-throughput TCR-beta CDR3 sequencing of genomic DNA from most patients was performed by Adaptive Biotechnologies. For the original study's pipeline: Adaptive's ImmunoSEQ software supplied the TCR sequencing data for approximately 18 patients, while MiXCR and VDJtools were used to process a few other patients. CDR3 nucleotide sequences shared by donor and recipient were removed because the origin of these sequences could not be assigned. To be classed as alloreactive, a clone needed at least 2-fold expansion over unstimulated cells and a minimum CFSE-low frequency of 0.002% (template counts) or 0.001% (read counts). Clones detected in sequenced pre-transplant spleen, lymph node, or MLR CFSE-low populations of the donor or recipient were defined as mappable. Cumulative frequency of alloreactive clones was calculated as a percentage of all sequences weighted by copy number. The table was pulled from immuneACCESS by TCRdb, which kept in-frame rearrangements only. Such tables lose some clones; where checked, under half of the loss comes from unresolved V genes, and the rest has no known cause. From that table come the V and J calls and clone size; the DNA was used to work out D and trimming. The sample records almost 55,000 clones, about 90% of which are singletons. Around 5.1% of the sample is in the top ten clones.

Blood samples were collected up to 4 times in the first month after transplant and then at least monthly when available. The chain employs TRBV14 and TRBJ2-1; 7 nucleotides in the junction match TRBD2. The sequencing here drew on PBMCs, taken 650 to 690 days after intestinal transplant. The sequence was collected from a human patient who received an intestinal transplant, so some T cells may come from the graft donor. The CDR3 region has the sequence CASSYIGLGAYNEQFF. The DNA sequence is TGTGCCAGCAGTTATATTGGACTAGGTGCCTACAATGAGCAGTTCTTC.